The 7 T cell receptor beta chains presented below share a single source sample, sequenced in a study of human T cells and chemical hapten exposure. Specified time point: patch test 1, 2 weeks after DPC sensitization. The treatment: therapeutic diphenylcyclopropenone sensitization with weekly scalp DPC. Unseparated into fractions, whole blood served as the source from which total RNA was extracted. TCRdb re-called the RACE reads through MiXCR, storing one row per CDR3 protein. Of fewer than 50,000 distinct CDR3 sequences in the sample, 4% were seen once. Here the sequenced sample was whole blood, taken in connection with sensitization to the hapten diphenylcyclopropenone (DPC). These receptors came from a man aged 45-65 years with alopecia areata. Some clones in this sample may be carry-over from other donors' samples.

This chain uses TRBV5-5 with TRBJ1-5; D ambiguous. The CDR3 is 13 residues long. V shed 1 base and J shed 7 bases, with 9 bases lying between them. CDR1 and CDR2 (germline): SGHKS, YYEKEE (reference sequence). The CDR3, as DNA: TGTGCCAGCAGCTTGAAAGCCCCCCAGCCCCAGCATTTT. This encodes CASSLKAPQPQHF.

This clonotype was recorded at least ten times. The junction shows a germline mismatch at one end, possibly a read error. The CDR3 sequence is CASSLDGALPGLAFF. CDR3 nucleotide sequence: TGTGCCAGCAGCTTAGACGGGGCCCTGCCGGGACTAGCTTTCTTC. The chain has TRBV7-2 and TRBJ2-7; 9 positions agree with TRBD2. CDR1 SGHTA and CDR2 FQGNSA come from the germline V gene. This CDR3 has 15 amino acids.

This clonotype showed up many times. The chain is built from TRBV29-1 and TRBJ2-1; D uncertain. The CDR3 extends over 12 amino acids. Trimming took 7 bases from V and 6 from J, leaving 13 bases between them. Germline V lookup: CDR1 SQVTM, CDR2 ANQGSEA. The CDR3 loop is CSAHRPPNEQFF. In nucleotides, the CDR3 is TGCAGCGCTCACCGACCACCCAATGAGCAGTTCTTC.

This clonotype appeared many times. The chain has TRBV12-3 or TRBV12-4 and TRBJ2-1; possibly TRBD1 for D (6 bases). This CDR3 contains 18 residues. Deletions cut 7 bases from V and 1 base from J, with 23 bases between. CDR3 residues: CASTHPTPGTRSYNEQFF. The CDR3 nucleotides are TGTGCCAGCACCCACCCCACACCCGGGACACGTTCCTACAATGAGCAGTTCTTC.

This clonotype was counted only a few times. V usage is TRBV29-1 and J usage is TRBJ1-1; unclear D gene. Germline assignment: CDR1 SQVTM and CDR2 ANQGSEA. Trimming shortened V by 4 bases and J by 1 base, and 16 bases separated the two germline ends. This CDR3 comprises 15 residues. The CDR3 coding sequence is TGCAGCGTTGGGGGAGGTAGCGGGAGGAACACTGAAGCTTTCTTT. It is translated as CSVGGGSGRNTEAFF. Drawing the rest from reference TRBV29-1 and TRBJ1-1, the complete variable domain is SAVISQKPSRDICQRGTSLTIQCQVDSQVTMMFWYRQQPGQSLTLIATANQGSEATYESGFVIDKFPISRPNLTFSTLTVSNMSPEDSSIYLCSVGGGSGRNTEAFFGQGTRLTVV.

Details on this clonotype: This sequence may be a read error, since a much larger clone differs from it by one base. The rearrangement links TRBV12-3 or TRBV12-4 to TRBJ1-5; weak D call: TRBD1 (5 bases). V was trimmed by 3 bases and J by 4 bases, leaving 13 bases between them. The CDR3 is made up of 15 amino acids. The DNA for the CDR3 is TGTGCCAGCAGTTTTGGGGGGTTGGGGAATCAGCCCCAGCATTTT. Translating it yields CASSFGGLGNQPQHF.

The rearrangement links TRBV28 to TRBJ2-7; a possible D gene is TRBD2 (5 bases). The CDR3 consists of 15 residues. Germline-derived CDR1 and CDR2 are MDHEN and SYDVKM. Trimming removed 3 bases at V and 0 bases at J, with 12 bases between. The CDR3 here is CASSFPPGLSYEQYF. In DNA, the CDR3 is TGTGCCAGCAGTTTTCCCCCAGGACTCTCCTACGAGCAGTACTTC.